These 23 T cell receptor beta chains were sequenced from one sample in a study of regulatory T cells in long-lasting Graves disease. According to the study, TCR beta libraries were built with iRepertoire HTBI primers and CDR3-region Arm-PCR. TCRdb independently ran MiXCR on the multiplex PCR reads; one entry per CDR3 protein. The table includes under 450,000 distinct CDR3 sequences, 20% to 25% detected once. Time point specified: persistent/refractory GD, antithyroid drugs over 5 years with positive TRAb. From PBMCs, RNA was extracted and then used to make the TCR library. The sample consisted of peripheral blood mononuclear cells (PBMCs), taken when the disease was refractory, from a patient treated with antithyroid drugs. All receptors derive from a woman aged 40 to 50 with Graves disease.

This clonotype occurred once. V usage is TRBV20-1 and J usage is TRBJ2-7; D might be TRBD1 (5 bases). The length of the CDR3 is 14 residues. V shed 3 bases and J shed 4 bases, with 16 bases lying between them. Germline CDR1 reads DFQATT; CDR2 reads SNEGSKA (reference sequence). CDR3 residues: CSARGPRPIYEQYF. The DNA for the CDR3 is TGCAGTGCTAGGGGGCCCAGGCCAATTTACGAGCAGTACTTC.

This clonotype was recorded at least ten times. The V and J genes are TRBV20-1 and TRBJ1-2, with D uncertain. Germline assignment: CDR1 DFQATT and CDR2 SNEGSKA (reference sequence). This CDR3 has 13 amino acids. Trimming took 3 bases from V and 12 from J, leaving 20 bases between them. The CDR3 coding sequence is TGCAGTGCTAGTCCGACGGCTCGTCAGTCCCACACCTTC. This encodes CSASPTARQSHTF.

This clonotype was seen more than once but under ten times. The chain carries TRBV10-2 and TRBJ1-5; D is perhaps TRBD1 (6 bases). Germline V gene lookup returns CDR1 WSHSY and CDR2 SAAADI. V was clipped by 7 bases and J by 0 bases, with 19 bases between them. The CDR3 has 17 amino acids. CDR3 coding DNA: TGCGCCAGCACGGGGTCAGGGGCTGGGTATAGCAATCAGCCCCAGCATTTT. This encodes CASTGSGAGYSNQPQHF.

The sample holds many counts of this clonotype. V is TRBV28 and J is TRBJ2-7, with 12 nucleotides matching TRBD1. The germline V gene has CDR1 MDHEN and CDR2 SYDVKM. V lost 4 bases, J lost 5 bases, and 6 bases stayed unmatched. The CDR3 is 15 residues long. The CDR3 nucleotides read TGTGCCAGCAGTTCTCCGGGACAGGGGGCGCACGAGCAGTACTTC. It translates to CASSSPGQGAHEQYF.

This chain connects TRBV7-9 to TRBJ1-2, with TRBD1 matching 7 bases. The V segment lost 5 bases and the J segment 5 bases; nucleotides outside the gene matches: 5. Per germline, CDR1 SEHNR and CDR2 FQNEAQ (reference sequence). This CDR3 has 13 residues. In DNA, the CDR3 is TGTGCCAGCAGCCGGGACAGTCAATATGGCTACACCTTC. This translates into CASSRDSQYGYTF.

The chain recombines TRBV5-1 with TRBJ2-5; D may be TRBD1 or TRBD2 (5 bases each). CDR3 length equals 17 residues. V lost 1 base, J lost 3 bases, and 19 bases lay in between. The V gene's germline CDR1 is SGHRS and CDR2 YFSETQ. The CDR3 is CASSLRNKPGDEETQYF. DNA of the CDR3: TGCGCCAGCAGCTTGCGGAATAAACCCGGGGACGAAGAGACCCAGTACTTC.

This clonotype was seen many times. The chain has TRBV29-1 and TRBJ2-5; D is ambiguous. The CDR3 covers 11 residues. Trimming shortened V by 5 bases and J by 4 bases, and 8 bases separated the two germline ends. Germline V gives CDR1 SQVTM, CDR2 ANQGSEA. The CDR3 bases are TGCAGCGTTATTAGGTCAGAGACCCAGTACTTC. Protein: CSVIRSETQYF.

The rearrangement joins TRBV28 to TRBJ2-3; TRBD2 agrees at 11 bases. CDR1 and CDR2 from the germline V gene are MDHEN and SYDVKM. The CDR3 sequence is 16 residues long. V trimming: 4 bases; J trimming: 2 bases; junction bases outside the gene matches: 5. The CDR3 DNA reads as TGTGCCAGCAGTTCTTTAGCGGGAGGGAACACAGATACGCAGTATTTT. As protein: CASSSLAGGNTDTQYF.

The V gene is TRBV20-1, the J gene TRBJ2-3, with D maybe TRBD2 (5 bases). This CDR3 has 15 residues. V dropped 0 bases and J dropped 2 bases, with 12 bases sitting between them. Germline CDR1 reads DFQATT; CDR2 reads SNEGSKA (reference sequence). CDR3 sequence reads: CSARDARLFTDTQYF. DNA of the CDR3: TGCAGTGCTAGAGATGCGAGACTATTCACAGATACGCAGTATTTT.

This clonotype was detected a few times. The V call is TRBV11-2, the J call TRBJ2-1; 7 nucleotides line up with TRBD2. Germline CDR1 reads SGHAT; CDR2 reads FQNNGV. V shed 2 bases and J 3 bases; nucleotides not matched to a gene: 7. This CDR3 has 16 amino acids. The CDR3 spells CASSLRLAGLYNEQFF. For the CDR3, the DNA is TGTGCCAGCAGCTTACGGTTAGCGGGCCTCTACAATGAGCAGTTCTTC.

This clonotype was detected ten times or more. This chain uses TRBV12-3 or TRBV12-4 with TRBJ1-3, with D maybe TRBD1 (5 bases). V shed 6 bases and J shed 1 base, with 13 bases lying between them. This CDR3 is 15 amino acids long. The CDR3 region has the DNA TGTGCCAGCAGGCATATGCGGGGGTCTGGAAACACCATATATTTT. This gives the protein CASRHMRGSGNTIYF.

This clonotype was observed many times. The rearrangement uses TRBV29-1 and TRBJ1-1, with 11 bases identical to TRBD1. The length of the CDR3 is 13 residues. Per germline, CDR1 SQVTM and CDR2 ANQGSEA. With 5 bases clipped from V and 4 bases from J, the junction kept 3 bases outside the gene matches. The DNA of the CDR3 is TGCAGCGTTAAGGGGACAGGGGGCACTGAAGCTTTCTTT. Protein sequence: CSVKGTGGTEAFF.

This clonotype has more than one count but fewer than ten. This rearrangement joins TRBV7-2 to TRBJ2-7; tentatively, D is TRBD1 or TRBD2 (5 bases each). V was clipped by 3 bases and J by 2 bases, with 14 bases between them. This CDR3 has 15 amino acids. CDR1 and CDR2 (germline): SGHTA, FQGNSA. For the CDR3, the DNA is TGTGCCAGCAGCTTTATTGGGGACGCCGCCTACGAGCAGTACTTC. Protein sequence: CASSFIGDAAYEQYF. Variable domain in full (rest from reference TRBV7-2 and TRBJ2-7): GAGVSQSPSNKVTEKGKDVELRCDPISGHTALYWYRQSLGQGLEFLIYFQGNSAPDKSGLPSDRFSAERTGGSVSTLTIQRTQQEDSAVYLCASSFIGDAAYEQYFGPGTRLTVT.

Only a few counts were recorded for this clonotype. This chain connects TRBV30 to TRBJ2-1; 7 nucleotides match TRBD2. The CDR3 is 11 amino acids. V was clipped by 3 bases and J by 14 bases; unmatched bases: 7. CDR1 and CDR2 (germline): GTSNPN, SVGIG (reference sequence). This CDR3 reads CAWSDSGGEFF. In DNA, the CDR3 is TGTGCCTGGAGCGACTCTGGGGGGGAGTTCTTC.

This clonotype was seen a few times. The CDR3 loop is CASSRSVGVSDYEQYF. In DNA form, the CDR3 reads TGTGCCAGCAGCCGTAGTGTAGGGGTATCGGACTACGAGCAGTACTTC. This chain joins TRBV12-3 or TRBV12-4 and TRBJ2-7, with a possible D match to TRBD1 (5 bases). The CDR3 covers 16 residues. Between the trimmed V and J ends, which lost 6 bases and 3 bases, there was a span of 21 bases.

V usage is TRBV2 and J usage is TRBJ2-1, with 10 bases fitting TRBD1. V trimming: 6 bases; J trimming: 7 bases; junction bases outside the gene matches: 3. In germline, CDR1 is SNHLY, CDR2 FYNNEI. CDR3 length: 13 residues. The CDR3 bases are TGTGCCAGCAGGAGACAGGGGGCGAATGAGCAGTTCTTC. Protein sequence: CASRRQGANEQFF.

The rearrangement links TRBV11-2 to TRBJ2-1, with TRBD2 as a possible D gene (6 bases). The germline CDR1 and CDR2 sequences are SGHAT and FQNNGV. V was pared by 10 bases and J by 6 bases, with 25 bases between. The CDR3 totals 16 residues. The CDR3 region has the DNA TGTGCCAAGACCCGTCGCTGGAGGGTAGTCTGCAATGAGCAGTTCTTC. Amino acid sequence: CAKTRRWRVVCNEQFF.

The rearrangement joins TRBV19 to TRBJ1-5, with no clear D. Deletions cut 6 bases from V and 0 bases from J, with 12 bases between. The CDR3 covers 15 residues. The germline CDR1 and CDR2 sequences are LNHDA and SQIVND (reference sequence). The DNA for the CDR3 is TGTGCCAGTAGACCTCTGGGTAATAGCAATCAGCCCCAGCATTTT. This gives the protein CASRPLGNSNQPQHF. Full variable domain (rest looked up from reference TRBV19 and TRBJ1-5): DGGITQSPKYLFRKEGQNVTLSCEQNLNHDAMYWYRQDPGQGLRLIYYSQIVNDFQKGDIAEGYSVSREKKESFPLTVTSAQKNPTAFYLCASRPLGNSNQPQHFGDGTRLSIL.

This clonotype was observed at least ten times. The chain uses TRBV7-3 and TRBJ2-5, with D unclear. CDR1 SGHTA and CDR2 FQGTGA come from the germline V gene. V lost 2 bases, J lost 7 bases, and 11 bases lay in between. This CDR3 has 13 residues. CDR3 coding DNA: TGTGCCAGCAGCTTAGGATCAGTGGGGACCCAGTACTTC. Its protein product is CASSLGSVGTQYF.

The V call is TRBV12-3 or TRBV12-4, the J call TRBJ1-2; D is uncertain. The CDR3 totals 13 residues. Trimming shortened V by 8 bases and J by 4 bases, and 14 bases separated the two germline ends. Here the CDR3 DNA reads TGTGCCAGCGCTACTCGGAGGCTCTATGGCTACACCTTC. Translated, it gives CASATRRLYGYTF.

The sample holds many counts of this clonotype. The J gene is TRBJ1-4, the V gene TRBV12-3 or TRBV12-4, with D perhaps matching TRBD1 (5 bases). V was cut by 6 bases and J by 4 bases, with 9 bases left in between. This CDR3 comprises 13 residues. CDR3 coding DNA: TGTGCCAGCAGAAGGGGATTTAATGAAAAACTGTTTTTT. Encoded protein: CASRRGFNEKLFF.

This clonotype has only a few counts. Given a much more abundant clone one base away, this may be a read error. V is TRBV9 and J is TRBJ1-1; weak D call: TRBD1 (5 bases). Germline V gene sequence: CDR1 SGDLS, CDR2 YYNGEE. This CDR3 contains 13 residues. V was cut by 4 bases and J by 0 bases, with 7 bases left in between. The CDR3 DNA follows: TGTGCCAGCAGCAAAGGGGTGAACACTGAAGCTTTCTTT. Encoded protein: CASSKGVNTEAFF.

This clonotype was observed at least ten times. This chain uses TRBV20-1 with TRBJ2-5; 10 nucleotides match TRBD1. Trimming cost V 4 bases and J 5 bases; bases outside gene matches: 7. Germline loops: CDR1 DFQATT, CDR2 SNEGSKA (reference sequence). The CDR3 runs to 14 residues. CDR3 nucleotide sequence: TGCAGTGCTACTACGGGACAGGGGTACGAGACCCAGTACTTC. Translated: CSATTGQGYETQYF.